These T cell receptor beta chains were read from a single sample in a study of shared T cell receptors in the human thymus. The method was immunoSEQ multiplex PCR; TCRdb's version includes in-frame clones alone and lacks a portion of them. The data contain under 850,000 clones, roughly 90% of them singletons. The same data also contributed to another study, on human thymus T cells.

The specimen sequenced was thymocytes. These receptor sequences come from a boy younger than two with a congenital heart defect. Both conserved end residues are part of each CDR3. The order of the fields is clone size, V gene, D gene, J gene, CDR3 protein, CDR3 DNA. D genes are given only for firm matches. Expanded clones get a size class; other rows say once, few or many, or leave the size out.

abundance: NA
v_gene: TRBV7-8
d_gene: NA
j_gene: TRBJ1-2
CDR3aa: CASSLSRVLDGYTF
CDR3nt: TGTGCCAGCAGCTTAAGCAGGGTCTTGGATGGCTACACCTTC

abundance: NA
v_gene: TRBV7-9
d_gene: NA
j_gene: TRBJ2-5
CDR3aa: CASRIRGTQYF
CDR3nt: TGTGCCAGCAGGATTAGAGGGACCCAGTACTTC

abundance: NA
v_gene: TRBV14
d_gene: NA
j_gene: TRBJ1-4
CDR3aa: CASSQRGRGPTTNEKLFF
CDR3nt: TGTGCCAGCAGCCAACGAGGACGAGGGCCGACAACTAATGAAAAACTGTTTTTT

abundance: NA
v_gene: TRBV4-1
d_gene: NA
j_gene: TRBJ2-1
CDR3aa: CASSPPGAADYYNEQFF
CDR3nt: TGCGCCAGCAGCCCCCCAGGAGCGGCAGACTACTACAATGAGCAGTTCTTC

abundance: NA
v_gene: TRBV4-1
d_gene: NA
j_gene: TRBJ2-3
CDR3aa: CASSQSGLPTDTQYF
CDR3nt: TGCGCCAGCAGCCAGTCGGGACTCCCTACAGATACGCAGTATTTT

abundance: NA
v_gene: TRBV2
d_gene: TRBD2
j_gene: TRBJ2-3
CDR3aa: CASSEPSGHNGLLSADTQYF
CDR3nt: TGTGCCAGCAGTGAGCCTAGCGGCCATAACGGGTTGTTAAGCGCAGATACGCAGTATTTT

abundance: NA
v_gene: TRBV30
d_gene: TRBD1
j_gene: TRBJ2-1
CDR3aa: CAWSQRTGGNNEQFF
CDR3nt: TGTGCCTGGAGCCAAAGGACAGGGGGAAACAATGAGCAGTTCTTC

abundance: NA
v_gene: TRBV10-1
d_gene: TRBD2
j_gene: TRBJ2-5
CDR3aa: CASRAGFQETQYF
CDR3nt: TGCGCCAGCCGAGCGGGATTCCAAGAGACCCAGTACTTC

abundance: few
v_gene: TRBV7-6
d_gene: TRBD1
j_gene: TRBJ2-7
CDR3aa: CASSRDRVSYEQYF
CDR3nt: TGTGCCAGCAGCCGGGACAGGGTATCCTACGAGCAGTACTTC

abundance: NA
v_gene: TRBV11-2
d_gene: TRBD2
j_gene: TRBJ2-4
CDR3aa: CASSPLGTSGTLAKNIQYF
CDR3nt: TGTGCCAGCAGCCCCCTCGGGACTAGCGGGACTTTAGCCAAAAACATTCAGTACTTC

abundance: NA
v_gene: TRBV2
d_gene: NA
j_gene: TRBJ1-4
CDR3aa: CASSRPATNEKLFF
CDR3nt: TGTGCCAGCAGCAGGCCTGCAACTAATGAAAAACTGTTTTTT

abundance: NA
v_gene: TRBV27
d_gene: TRBD2
j_gene: TRBJ2-3
CDR3aa: CASSPKREADTQYF
CDR3nt: TGTGCCAGCAGTCCGAAGCGGGAAGCGGATACGCAGTATTTT

abundance: NA
v_gene: TRBV27
d_gene: TRBD2
j_gene: TRBJ2-1
CDR3aa: CASSGGLAVYNEQFF
CDR3nt: TGTGCCAGCAGTGGAGGACTAGCGGTTTACAATGAGCAGTTCTTC

abundance: NA
v_gene: TRBV4-2
d_gene: TRBD2
j_gene: TRBJ2-1
CDR3aa: CASAPDGLATYNEQFF
CDR3nt: TGTGCCAGCGCTCCAGACGGACTAGCCACCTACAATGAGCAGTTCTTC

abundance: once
v_gene: TRBV27
d_gene: TRBD1
j_gene: TRBJ1-5
CDR3aa: CASSSSGTGRTDQPQHF
CDR3nt: TGTGCCAGCAGTTCCTCCGGGACAGGGCGTACCGATCAGCCCCAGCATTTT

abundance: NA
v_gene: TRBV7-2
d_gene: TRBD2
j_gene: TRBJ2-3
CDR3aa: CASSLGCGREADTQYF
CDR3nt: TGTGCCAGCAGCTTAGGTTGCGGGAGGGAAGCAGATACGCAGTATTTT

abundance: NA
v_gene: TRBV19
d_gene: TRBD1
j_gene: TRBJ1-5
CDR3aa: CASNPLTGGAGLISQPQHF
CDR3nt: TGTGCCAGTAACCCCTTGACAGGGGGCGCGGGGCTGATAAGTCAGCCCCAGCATTTT

abundance: NA
v_gene: TRBV5-4
d_gene: TRBD2
j_gene: TRBJ2-5
CDR3aa: CASSSYLAGKGETQYF
CDR3nt: TGTGCCAGCAGCTCTTACTTAGCGGGGAAGGGGGAGACCCAGTACTTC

abundance: NA
v_gene: TRBV9
d_gene: TRBD2
j_gene: TRBJ2-7
CDR3aa: CASSELGSGEVYEQYF
CDR3nt: TGTGCCAGCAGCGAGCTAGGGAGCGGGGAAGTCTACGAGCAGTACTTC

abundance: NA
v_gene: TRBV11-3
d_gene: NA
j_gene: TRBJ2-1
CDR3aa: CASSWAGRHEQFF
CDR3nt: TGTGCCAGCAGCTGGGCGGGAAGGCACGAGCAGTTCTTC

abundance: NA
v_gene: TRBV4-3
d_gene: TRBD2
j_gene: TRBJ2-2
CDR3aa: CASSQDRAGEGTGELFF
CDR3nt: TGCGCCAGCAGCCAAGATAGAGCGGGAGAGGGGACCGGGGAGCTGTTTTTT

abundance: NA
v_gene: TRBV11-3
d_gene: TRBD1
j_gene: TRBJ2-7
CDR3aa: CASSPRWGQESPEQYF
CDR3nt: TGTGCCAGCAGCCCTCGTTGGGGACAGGAATCGCCCGAGCAGTACTTC

abundance: NA
v_gene: TRBV19
d_gene: TRBD1
j_gene: TRBJ2-2
CDR3aa: CASSISTGGQGAAGELFF
CDR3nt: TGTGCCAGTAGTATCTCCACTGGGGGACAGGGGGCCGCCGGGGAGCTGTTTTTT

abundance: NA
v_gene: TRBV30
d_gene: TRBD2
j_gene: TRBJ2-2
CDR3aa: CAWSVGGSGREVGELFF
CDR3nt: TGTGCCTGGAGTGTGGGGGGGAGCGGGAGAGAGGTCGGGGAGCTGTTTTTT

abundance: NA
v_gene: TRBV11-3
d_gene: TRBD1
j_gene: TRBJ2-7
CDR3aa: CASSTSSGTGSYEQYF
CDR3nt: TGTGCCAGCTCAACATCATCCGGGACAGGGTCCTACGAGCAGTACTTC